The 2 T cell receptor beta chains in this list originate from one sample, sequenced in a study of identical twins. TCRdb processed the 5' RACE reads anew with MiXCR; each CDR3 protein has one entry. The sample includes around 690,000 distinct CDR3 sequences, 20% to 25% seen only once; the top ten take around 4.4%. These data are also associated with another study on T cells expressing NK-cell markers.

What was sequenced was PBMCs. Source of these receptors: a woman aged 18-35 years in good health.

There are many counts of this clonotype. For the CDR3, the DNA is TGTGCCAGCAGCCCCGGGGGGGGGACAAGCTCCTACAATGAGCAGTTCTTC. Protein: CASSPGGGTSSYNEQFF. V gene TRBV7-6 combines with J gene TRBJ2-1, with TRBD2 matching over 8 bases. CDR3 length: 17 residues. After removal of 5 bases from V and 0 bases from J, the junction contained 9 bases not matched to a gene. The V gene's germline CDR1 is SGHVS and CDR2 FNYEAQ. The whole variable domain, filled in from reference TRBV7-6 and TRBJ2-1, reads GAGVSQSPRYKVTKRGQDVALRCDPISGHVSLYWYRQALGQGPEFLTYFNYEAQQDKSGLPNDRFSAERPEGSISTLTIQRTEQRDSAMYRCASSPGGGTSSYNEQFFGPGTRLTVL.

The chain carries TRBV29-1 and TRBJ2-7; D unresolved. The CDR3 is 11 residues long. Looked up from germline, CDR1 is SQVTM and CDR2 is ANQGSEA. V lost 6 bases and J 6 bases, leaving 12 bases between the germline ends. The CDR3 coding sequence is TGCAGCGTCCTGATGGCCCGCGAGCAGTACTTC. It translates to CSVLMAREQYF.